This T cell receptor beta chain stems from a study of cytomegalovirus exposure and HLA in healthy donors. Overall study results and limits: In a later analysis, around 18,000 TCR beta sequences were associated with HLA alleles at 0.05 false discovery rate.

The primer mix had 60 Vbeta and 13 Jbeta primers. The assay was immunoSEQ multiplex PCR, and TCRdb's table has in-frame clones only and misses some. This sample has 120,000 or so clones, with nearly 80% found just once. About this clone: The antigen is unknown.

With V trimmed by 0 bases and J by 4 bases, 10 bases remained unmatched. CDR3 length equals 19 residues. Germline CDR1 and CDR2: GTSNPN and SVGIG (reference sequence). This TCR came from a woman aged 30 to 39 in good health and CMV-seronegative. This rearrangement joins TRBV30 to TRBJ2-2; 14 bases fit TRBD2. Sequenced material: PBMCs. DNA of the CDR3: TGTGCCTGGAGTGTACGGGGACTAGCGGGAGTTGAGGGCACCGGGGAGCTGTTTTTT. Translated, it gives CAWSVRGLAGVEGTGELFF.